Below, one TCR beta chain is given with its context. Its antigen remains unidentified. The data belong to a study of shared clonotypes between healthy human individuals. Regarding the study as a whole: A handful of donors shared 4.5% to 6.5% of their naive CD4 clonotypes. Clonotypes shared by all four sorted-subset donors had higher generation probabilities than non-shared clonotypes.

The repertoire was sequenced with immunoSEQ multiplex PCR; TCRdb's copy has only in-frame clones and lacks some. The data contain approximately 640,000 clones, 90% of them singletons. Sequencing input: memory CD8+ T cells from PBMCs. The subset here: CD45RO+ cells pooled with CCR7-negative TemRA cells. The receptor's source is a man between 18 and 29 years old in good health. Some clones in this sample may be carry-over from other donors' samples.

CDR3 region: CASRDRTTNEKLFF. CDR3 sequence (DNA): TGTGCCAGCAGAGACAGGACAACTAATGAAAAACTGTTTTTT. The V call is TRBV7-9, the J call TRBJ1-4, with a weak D call TRBD1 (6 bases). The CDR3 consists of 14 residues. Trimming cost V 6 bases and J 0 bases, with 8 bases left between them. The germline CDR1 and CDR2 sequences are SEHNR and FQNEAQ (reference sequence).